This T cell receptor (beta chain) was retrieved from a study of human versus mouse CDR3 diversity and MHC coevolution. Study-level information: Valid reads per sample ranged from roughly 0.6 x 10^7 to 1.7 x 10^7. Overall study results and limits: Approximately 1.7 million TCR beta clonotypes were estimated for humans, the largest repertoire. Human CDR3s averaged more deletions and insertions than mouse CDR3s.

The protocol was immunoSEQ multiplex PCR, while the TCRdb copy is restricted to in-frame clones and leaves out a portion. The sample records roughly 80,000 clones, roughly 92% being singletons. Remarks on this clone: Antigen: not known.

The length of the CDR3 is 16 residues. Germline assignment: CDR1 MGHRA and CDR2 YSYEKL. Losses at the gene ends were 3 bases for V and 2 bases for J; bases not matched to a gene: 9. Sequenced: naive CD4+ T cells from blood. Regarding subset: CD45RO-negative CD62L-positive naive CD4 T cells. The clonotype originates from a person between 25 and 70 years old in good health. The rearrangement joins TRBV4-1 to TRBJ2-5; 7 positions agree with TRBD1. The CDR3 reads CASSQGSGTAQETQYF. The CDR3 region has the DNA TGCGCCAGCAGCCAGGGATCTGGGACAGCGCAAGAGACCCAGTACTTC.